This T cell receptor (beta chain) was obtained from a study of T cells in Graves' hyperthyroidism and ophthalmopathy. Per the germline V gene, CDR1 is MNHEY and CDR2 is SVGAGI. The V gene lost 2 bases and the J gene lost 7 bases, with 15 bases spanning the gap. This CDR3 is built from 14 residues. The TCR beta CDR3 regions underwent amplification using RNA transcripts as the source. Initially, a first-round RT-PCR of the TCR CDR3 employed the HTBI primer set. Each CDR3 protein is one row after TCRdb ran MiXCR on the multiplex PCR reads. The sample holds just over 550,000 distinct CDR3 sequences, around 42% seen once.

This receptor was taken from a woman younger than 35 with Graves' hyperthyroidism. The rearrangement uses TRBV6-5 and TRBJ2-7, with a tentative D call TRBD1 (6 bases). The sequenced sample consisted of peripheral blood or thyroid tissue (not recorded which). The CDR3, as DNA: TGTGCCAGCAGTTACGGGAACAGGGTGGAAGAGCAGTACTTC. The encoded protein is CASSYGNRVEEQYF.